Below, 8 T cell receptor beta chains from the same sample are listed, as sequenced in a study of T cells in Graves' hyperthyroidism and ophthalmopathy. Regions amplified from RNA transcripts were the TCR beta CDR3 regions. HTBI primers were used for first-round RT-PCR of the TCR CDR3. MiXCR, applied by TCRdb to the multiplex PCR reads, yields one record per CDR3 protein. The table has more than 300,000 distinct CDR3 sequences, 13% seen once. The sequenced sample was blood. All receptors come from a woman aged 18-30 years with Graves' hyperthyroidism.

Concerning this clonotype: Compared with germline, one end of the junction differs, possibly owing to a read error. V gene TRBV7-7 combines with J gene TRBJ2-3; D gene unclear. CDR3 length: 15 amino acids. CDR1 is SSHAT and CDR2 is FNYEAQ in the germline V gene (reference sequence). The chain's CDR3 is CASSLGPEATDTQYF. DNA for the CDR3: TGTGCTAGCAGCTTAGGGCCAGAGGCCACAGATACGCAGTATTTT.

This clonotype showed up many times. The gene calls are TRBV27 and TRBJ2-1, with 10 bases lining up with TRBD2. The V segment lost 8 bases and the J segment 8 bases; nucleotides outside the gene matches: 12. The length of the CDR3 is 15 residues. Germline V CDR1 and CDR2: MNHEY, SMNVEV (reference sequence). This CDR3 reads CASGPRAGGFYEQFF. In DNA form, the CDR3 reads TGTGCCAGCGGCCCAAGAGCGGGAGGGTTTTATGAGCAGTTCTTC.

The chain joins TRBV19 to TRBJ1-2; the D gene is possibly TRBD1 (6 bases). CDR1 and CDR2 (germline): LNHDA, SQIVND (reference sequence). With 9 bases removed from V and 4 bases from J, the gap between germline ends came to 15 bases. CDR3 length: 13 amino acids. CDR3 sequence: CASRDTDIYGYTF. The DNA for the CDR3 is TGTGCCAGCCGGGACACGGACATCTATGGCTACACCTTC.

There are many counts of this clonotype. The chain recombines TRBV2 with TRBJ1-2; TRBD1 is a possible D gene (6 bases). The CDR3 is 16 amino acids. With 3 bases removed from V and 0 bases from J, the gap between germline ends came to 14 bases. Looked up from germline, CDR1 is SNHLY and CDR2 is FYNNEI. In nucleotides, the CDR3 is TGTGCCAGCAGTGAGCAGGGGCGAATTCCTAACTATGGCTACACCTTC. Its translation is CASSEQGRIPNYGYTF.

V usage is TRBV6-1 and J usage is TRBJ1-2, with D perhaps matching TRBD1 (5 bases). In germline, CDR1 is MNHNS, CDR2 SASEGT. The CDR3 totals 13 residues. Trimming pared 5 bases from V and 3 bases from J, leaving 10 bases between. The CDR3 nucleotides read TGTGCCAGCAGTCAGGGACCTTACTATGGCTACACCTTC. Translating gives CASSQGPYYGYTF.

This clonotype was detected ten times or more. The CDR3 sequence: CASSWGLPGPSNTEAFF. In nucleotides, the CDR3 is TGCGCCAGCAGCTGGGGGCTACCGGGCCCCTCAAACACTGAAGCTTTCTTT. V is TRBV5-1 and J is TRBJ1-1; possibly TRBD1 for D (6 bases). There are 17 residues in the CDR3. Looked up from germline, CDR1 is SGHRS and CDR2 is YFSETQ. V lost 3 bases, J lost 2 bases, and 20 bases lay in between. Filled out from reference TRBV5-1 and TRBJ1-1, the complete variable domain reads KAGVTQTPRYLIKTRGQQVTLSCSPISGHRSVSWYQQTPGQGLQFLFEYFSETQRNKGNFPGRFSGRQFSNSRSEMNVSTLELGDSALYLCASSWGLPGPSNTEAFFGQGTRLTVV.

This clonotype was observed a few times. The genes are TRBV5-5 and TRBJ2-7; 9 bases line up with TRBD1. The ends lost 4 bases at V and 1 base at J; junction bases unmatched: 6. The CDR3 consists of 15 residues. Germline loops: CDR1 SGHKS, CDR2 YYEKEE (reference sequence). The CDR3 nucleotides are TGTGCCAGCAGCCTAGACAGGGGGGAGTCCTACGAGCAGTACTTC. Its translation is CASSLDRGESYEQYF.

At least ten counts were recorded for this clonotype. The CDR3 protein is CASSLAQQSEAFF. The CDR3 DNA is TGTGCCAGCAGCTTAGCACAGCAGAGTGAAGCTTTCTTT. The V call is TRBV11-3, the J call TRBJ1-1, with no clear D. With 1 base removed from V and 7 bases from J, the gap between germline ends came to 10 bases. Germline V gives CDR1 SGHNT, CDR2 YENEEA. CDR3 length: 13 amino acids.